Following are 4 T cell receptor beta chains from one sample sequenced in a study of T cell clonotyping in hematopoietic cell transplantation. Time point noted: recipient sample about 28 days before transplant, after cytoreduction. TCRdb's copy holds only in-frame clones and misses some; the assay was immunoSEQ multiplex PCR. The sample records 75,000 to 95,000 clones, around 96% being singletons. The specimen was peripheral blood mononuclear cells, collected before stem cell transplant. Source of these receptors: a woman aged 45-60 years with acute myeloid leukemia. Some clones in this sample may be carry-over from other donors' samples.

The chain carries TRBV2 and TRBJ2-3; 7 bases are a match to TRBD2. V lost 2 bases, J lost 5 bases, and 7 bases stayed unmatched. Germline CDR1 and CDR2: SNHLY and FYNNEI. The CDR3 is 15 residues long. CDR3 sequence reads: CASSEKRGWLDTQYF. In DNA, the CDR3 is TGTGCCAGCAGTGAAAAGCGGGGTTGGTTAGATACGCAGTATTTT.

The chain combines TRBV7-2 with TRBJ1-4, with D maybe TRBD1 (6 bases). V was shortened by 0 bases and J by 8 bases, with 16 bases between the two germline ends. CDR1 is SGHTA and CDR2 is FQGNSA in the germline V gene. CDR3 length: 16 amino acids. The CDR3 sequence: CASSLALQGHSEKLFF. The CDR3 nucleotides read TGTGCCAGCAGCTTAGCGCTACAGGGCCATAGCGAAAAACTGTTTTTT.

A single count supports this clone. The V call is TRBV11-2, the J call TRBJ1-6; D is possibly TRBD1 (5 bases). In germline, CDR1 is SGHAT, CDR2 FQNNGV. V was cut by 5 bases and J by 7 bases, with 15 bases left in between. The CDR3 is 15 residues long. CDR3 bases: TGTGCCAGCAGCCTAACAGGCAGGGTAAATTCACCCCTCCACTTT. Encoded protein: CASSLTGRVNSPLHF.

CDR3: CASSSGTGGQPQHF. CDR3 bases: TGTGCCAGCAGTTCCGGGACAGGGGGACAGCCCCAGCATTTT. This sequence joins TRBV6-6 and TRBJ1-5, with TRBD1 matching 11 bases. The CDR3 extends over 14 amino acids. J gave up 7 bases and V 4 bases, and 3 bases lay outside the gene matches. CDR1 and CDR2 from the germline V gene are MNHNY and SVGAGI (reference sequence).